The clone carrying this T cell receptor beta chain came up many times. The target antigen is unknown. This sample was taken from a study of CD8 T cells in ankylosing spondylitis. Broader study findings: The authors reported significant enrichment of disease-linked clones in matched ankylosing spondylitis synovial fluid. The disease-linked clones had a CD8+ phenotype and low blood frequencies. Certain motif variants had earlier been reported in reactive arthritis synovial fluid and blood. A motif of seven or eight highly homologous TCR beta variants was seen as apparently characteristic of ankylosing spondylitis blood.

With molecular barcodes, quantitative 5'-RACE was used to make the TCR beta libraries. TCRdb processed the 5' RACE reads anew with MiXCR; each CDR3 protein has one entry. The sample has 450,000 to 550,000 distinct CDR3 sequences, about 5.4% seen once. V shed 2 bases and J shed 10 bases, with 16 bases lying between them. Germline V CDR1 and CDR2: SGHRS, YFSETQ. This CDR3 has 14 residues. The sample comprised blood, either unsorted or a sorted T cell fraction (not recorded which). This chain joins TRBV5-1 and TRBJ2-1; D uncertain. The receptor was isolated from a male donor with ankylosing spondylitis. The CDR3 here is CASSLPLGVGEQFF. CDR3 coding DNA: TGCGCCAGCAGCTTACCCCTTGGGGTCGGGGAGCAGTTCTTC.